These T cell receptor beta chains were read from a single sample in a study of T cell responses to AZD1222 COVID-19 vaccine. This table comes from immunoSEQ multiplex PCR, and its TCRdb copy is limited to in-frame clones, with some not included. The data contain some 120,000 clones, approximately 90% of them singletons. The source material was peripheral blood, sampled on day 0 of AZD1222 vaccination. Receptors were obtained from an adult in good health. Both conserved end residues are part of each CDR3. The D gene is left open where the match is weak. Clone size appears in some rows only: once, few, many, or a class for an expanded clone.

V gene	clone size	J gene	D gene	CDR3 DNA	CDR3 protein
TRBV28	.	TRBJ1-1	TRBD1	TGTGCCAGCAGTTCAGGACAGGGGGACACTGAAGCTTTCTTT	CASSSGQGDTEAFF
TRBV5-1	few	TRBJ2-7	.	TGCGCCAGCAGCTCTACCGGGCCGACTAGCTCCTACGAGCAGTACTTC	CASSSTGPTSSYEQYF
TRBV20-1	.	TRBJ1-3	.	TGCAGTGCTAGTGCGTCCTATGGAAACACCATATATTTT	CSASASYGNTIYF
TRBV5-1	.	TRBJ2-6	TRBD1	TGCGCCAGCAGTCCGGGACAGGACAACGTCCTGACTTTC	CASSPGQDNVLTF
TRBV10-1	.	TRBJ2-5	TRBD2	TGCGCCAGCAGTGAGATGGCGGGGGATTTGGAGACCCAGTACTTC	CASSEMAGDLETQYF
TRBV10-3	.	TRBJ1-4	.	TGTGCCATCAGTGACGGGGGGAGTAATGAAAAACTGTTTTTT	CAISDGGSNEKLFF
TRBV19	.	TRBJ2-5	TRBD2	TGTGCCAGTAGTATAGTTGCGGGGGGGCCTCGAGAGACCCAGTACTTC	CASSIVAGGPRETQYF
TRBV12-3/TRBV12-4	.	TRBJ2-7	.	TGTGCCAGCAGTTTAGTAGGGGACGAGCAGTACTTC	CASSLVGDEQYF
TRBV15	.	TRBJ1-3	.	TGTGCCACCAGCGGGGGGCCTGGAAACACCATATATTTT	CATSGGPGNTIYF
TRBV4-3	.	TRBJ1-5	.	TGCGCCAGCAGCGACCTACAGGGAAATCAGCCCCAGCATTTT	CASSDLQGNQPQHF
TRBV5-5	.	TRBJ1-2	TRBD1	TGTGCCAGCAGCTCGACGACAGGGGCTAACTATGGCTACACCTTC	CASSSTTGANYGYTF
TRBV4-3	.	TRBJ2-7	.	TGCGCCAGCAGCCGAGCAGGTTCCTACGAGCAGTACTTC	CASSRAGSYEQYF
TRBV5-5	.	TRBJ1-5	TRBD1	TGTGCCAGCAGCGTGACAGGGGATCAGCCCCAGCATTTT	CASSVTGDQPQHF
TRBV5-1	.	TRBJ2-7	.	TGCGCCAGCAGCTTGGCCCGGGGGGCTGGTCAGTACTTC	CASSLARGAGQYF
TRBV6-5	.	TRBJ1-2	.	TGTGCCAGCAGGGTGGGCGCGAGCTATGGCTACACCTTC	CASRVGASYGYTF
TRBV7-9	.	TRBJ2-1	.	TGTGCCAGCAGCGACGTGGATGAGCAGTTCTTC	CASSDVDEQFF
TRBV11-3	.	TRBJ2-1	.	TGTGCCAGCAGCTTAGACAGCGGTACCTACAATGAGCAGTTCTTC	CASSLDSGTYNEQFF
TRBV12-3/TRBV12-4	.	TRBJ2-4	TRBD2	TGTGCCAGCAGTGGGACTAGCGGGGTGATTCAGTACTTC	CASSGTSGVIQYF
TRBV7-8	.	TRBJ2-5	.	TGTGCCAGCAGCCTTATGAGGGGGGAGACCCAGTACTTC	CASSLMRGETQYF
TRBV5-1	.	TRBJ1-1	TRBD1	TGCGCCAGCAGCGGGACAGTGAACACTGAAGCTTTCTTT	CASSGTVNTEAFF